These 23 T cell receptor beta chains were all obtained from the same sample, sequenced in a study of neoadjuvant nivolumab and ipilimumab in lung cancer (dated by TCRdb to the early 2020s). To prepare the library, the immunoSEQ multiplex PCR assay was applied. Drawn from immuneACCESS, this table holds only the in-frame rearrangements with V and J called that TCRdb kept. Clones are partly lost; checked studies trace under half to an unresolved V gene and leave the rest unexplained. The sample table records tens of thousands of clones; around 88% of these occur just once. Together, the top ten hold around 3.7% of the sample. In the paper's terms, the time point label means: pretherapy, before neoadjuvant immune checkpoint inhibitors. The specimen was blood, collected before neoadjuvant nivolumab, alone or with ipilimumab. These receptors were collected from an adult with non-small cell lung cancer. Some clones in this sample may be carry-over from other donors' samples.

V is TRBV6-5 and J is TRBJ2-7; D is unclear. The CDR3 runs 13 residues. CDR1 is MNHEY, CDR2 SVGAGI, per germline. V lost 2 bases and J 2 bases, leaving 7 bases between the germline ends. The CDR3 spells CASSYRVAYEQYF. CDR3 bases: TGTGCCAGCAGTTACCGCGTGGCCTACGAGCAGTACTTC.

V gene TRBV5-4 combines with J gene TRBJ2-3; D might be TRBD2 (6 bases). The CDR3 length is 16 residues. V lost 0 bases to trimming and J lost 6 bases, with 17 bases between them. Germline assignment: CDR1 SGHNT and CDR2 YYREEE (reference sequence). The CDR3 nucleotides are TGTGCCAGCAGCTTGGAGGGAGTCCGCAGCGGGGATACGCAGTATTTT. Translating gives CASSLEGVRSGDTQYF.

The rearrangement links TRBV18 to TRBJ2-5; D ambiguous. Germline V gene sequence: CDR1 KGHSH, CDR2 LQKENI. V shed 5 bases and J shed 4 bases, with 14 bases lying between them. The CDR3 sequence is 14 residues long. The CDR3 region is CASSNDGALETQYF. The CDR3 DNA follows: TGTGCCAGCTCAAACGACGGTGCCCTAGAGACCCAGTACTTC.

V usage is TRBV10-3 and J usage is TRBJ2-3; TRBD2 matches at 11 bases. The CDR3 runs to 16 residues. Losses at the gene ends were 0 bases for V and 3 bases for J; bases not matched to a gene: 2. Germline V gene sequence: CDR1 ENHRY, CDR2 SYGVKD. The CDR3 DNA reads TGTGCCATCAGTGAGTCTCTAGCGGGAGGTACAGATACGCAGTATTTT. Its translation is CAISESLAGGTDTQYF.

The table lists this clone with a count of one. The chain carries TRBV7-9 and TRBJ1-4; the D is unclear. The CDR3 contains 12 residues. Germline CDR1 reads SEHNR; CDR2 reads FQNEAQ (reference sequence). Trimming removed 5 bases at V and 10 bases at J, with 11 bases between. The CDR3 DNA follows: TGTGCCAGCAGCGCTGTTGAGGGAAAACTGTTTTTT. Translating it yields CASSAVEGKLFF.

The V call is TRBV11-2, the J call TRBJ1-1, with TRBD1 as a possible D gene (5 bases). V lost 6 bases to trimming and J lost 5 bases, with 16 bases between them. CDR1 SGHAT and CDR2 FQNNGV come from the germline V gene. The CDR3 is 14 residues long. CDR3 residues: CASREGDRVTEAFF. The CDR3 DNA is TGTGCCAGCAGGGAAGGGGATAGGGTGACTGAAGCTTTCTTT.

This clone was recorded once. The chain recombines TRBV19 with TRBJ1-1; 8 nucleotides agree with TRBD1. The CDR3 is made up of 13 amino acids. CDR1 is LNHDA and CDR2 is SQIVND in the germline V gene (reference sequence). Trimming cost V 7 bases and J 3 bases; bases outside gene matches: 4. The CDR3 loop reads CASTGQAYTEAFF. The CDR3 nucleotides are TGTGCCAGTACGGGACAGGCCTACACTGAAGCTTTCTTT.

The chain combines TRBV9 with TRBJ2-5, with D maybe TRBD1 (7 bases). Germline V gene lookup returns CDR1 SGDLS and CDR2 YYNGEE. Deletions cut 0 bases from V and 2 bases from J, with 11 bases between. The CDR3 covers 15 residues. The CDR3, as DNA: TGTGCCAGCAGCGTAGCTGCGGGACAGCAAGAGACCCAGTACTTC. It encodes CASSVAAGQQETQYF.

This clone was recorded once. The CDR3 sequence: CASSLGDAENTGELFF. The CDR3 bases are TGTGCCAGCAGCTTAGGCGATGCGGAGAACACCGGGGAGCTGTTTTTT. This chain uses TRBV11-3 with TRBJ2-2, with D uncertain. This CDR3 spans 16 amino acids. Trimming removed 1 base from V and 1 base from J, with 10 bases in between. CDR1 is SGHNT and CDR2 is YENEEA in the germline V gene.

The chain couples TRBV18 to TRBJ2-3; perhaps TRBD2 as D (6 bases). The CDR3 sequence is 16 residues long. Trimming shortened V by 1 base and J by 1 base, and 12 bases separated the two germline ends. Germline CDR1 is KGHSH and CDR2 is LQKENI. The CDR3 DNA is TGTGCCAGCTCACCACAGGGGCCGGGGGGCACAGATACGCAGTATTTT. As protein: CASSPQGPGGTDTQYF.

The rearrangement links TRBV11-2 to TRBJ2-7; no clear D gene. The CDR3 length is 12 residues. From germline, CDR1 is SGHAT and CDR2 FQNNGV. V was shortened by 0 bases and J by 2 bases, with 2 bases between the two germline ends. CDR3: CASSLDTYEQYF. The CDR3 region has the DNA TGTGCCAGCAGCTTAGACACCTACGAGCAGTACTTC.

The genes are TRBV11-2 and TRBJ2-3; D gene unclear. This CDR3 comprises 14 residues. The V end was cut by 5 bases, the J end by 2 bases, with 11 bases between. Germline values: CDR1 SGHAT, CDR2 FQNNGV. The CDR3 nucleotides read TGTGCCAGCAGCCGTAGGCTATTCACAGATACGCAGTATTTT. Its translation: CASSRRLFTDTQYF.

The chain links TRBV7-2 to TRBJ1-1; 7 bases fit TRBD1. With V trimmed by 4 bases and J by 3 bases, 5 bases remained unmatched. Germline V gives CDR1 SGHTA, CDR2 FQGNSA. This CDR3 is built from 14 residues. CDR3 sequence reads: CASSYRQGYTEAFF. The DNA for the CDR3 is TGTGCCAGCAGCTATAGACAGGGCTACACTGAAGCTTTCTTT.

The rearrangement links TRBV9 to TRBJ2-3, with 10 nucleotides matching TRBD2. This CDR3 has 16 amino acids. CDR1 and CDR2 (germline): SGDLS, YYNGEE. V shed 0 bases and J 6 bases; nucleotides not matched to a gene: 7. The CDR3 DNA reads as TGTGCCAGCAGCGTAGGGTCTAGCGGGAGTGCGGATACGCAGTATTTT. It codes for CASSVGSSGSADTQYF.

The genes are TRBV5-1 and TRBJ2-7; possibly TRBD2 for D (6 bases). This CDR3 has 16 residues. Germline assignment: CDR1 SGHRS and CDR2 YFSETQ. The V end was cut by 1 base, the J end by 2 bases, with 16 bases between. Here the CDR3 DNA reads TGCGCCAGCAGCTTGTGGACGGGAGTCCTTCCCTACGAGCAGTACTTC. Translation: CASSLWTGVLPYEQYF.

The CDR3: CASRTSGARDTQYF. CDR3 DNA sequence: TGCGCCAGCAGGACTAGCGGGGCCCGGGATACGCAGTATTTT. The chain employs TRBV5-1 and TRBJ2-3; 11 bases map to TRBD2. CDR1 is SGHRS, CDR2 YFSETQ, per germline. This CDR3 contains 14 residues. V lost 5 bases and J lost 6; bases outside the gene matches: 5.

The chain has TRBV4-3 and TRBJ2-1; no reliable D call. Between the trimmed V and J ends, which lost 0 bases and 2 bases, there was a span of 11 bases. Germline assignment: CDR1 LGHNA and CDR2 YSLEER. This CDR3 contains 16 residues. The CDR3 nucleotides are TGCGCCAGCAGCCAAGATCTTGTCACCCCCTACAATGAGCAGTTCTTC. Its translation is CASSQDLVTPYNEQFF.

The CDR3 bases are TGTGCCAGCTCACCACAAAAAGGGTCTTCGAATGAAAAACTGTTTTTT. Protein sequence: CASSPQKGSSNEKLFF. The chain combines TRBV18 with TRBJ1-4, with D hard to call. Germline values: CDR1 KGHSH, CDR2 LQKENI. Trimming took off 1 base at V and 5 bases at J, with 14 bases between the two ends. This CDR3 region has 16 residues.

V is TRBV7-2 and J is TRBJ2-7; perhaps TRBD2 as D (6 bases). Germline CDR1 SGHTA, CDR2 FQGNSA. V lost 5 bases to trimming and J lost 6 bases, with 17 bases between them. The CDR3 sequence is 14 residues long. For the CDR3, the DNA is TGTGCCAGCAGCCCCGGGACTGTAAAGGGCGAGCAGTACTTC. This translates into CASSPGTVKGEQYF. Looking up the rest from reference TRBV7-2 and TRBJ2-7 gives the full variable domain: GAGVSQSPSNKVTEKGKDVELRCDPISGHTALYWYRQSLGQGLEFLIYFQGNSAPDKSGLPSDRFSAERTGGSVSTLTIQRTQQEDSAVYLCASSPGTVKGEQYFGPGTRLTVT.

This sequence joins TRBV5-1 and TRBJ1-4; TRBD1 is a possible D gene (6 bases). The ends were cut back, 2 bases at V and 5 bases at J, with 13 bases in the middle. This CDR3 region has 15 residues. Germline V CDR1 and CDR2: SGHRS, YFSETQ. The chain's CDR3 is CASSFQGTSNEKLFF. DNA of the CDR3: TGCGCCAGCAGCTTCCAGGGGACATCGAATGAAAAACTGTTTTTT.

The chain uses TRBV4-1 and TRBJ2-3, with D possibly called TRBD1 or TRBD2 (6 bases each). CDR1 is MGHRA, CDR2 YSYEKL, per germline. Trimming left V 1 base short and J 0 bases short, with 11 bases between. This CDR3 comprises 16 residues. The CDR3 sequence: CASSQATGASTDTQYF. CDR3 DNA sequence: TGCGCCAGCAGCCAAGCAACGGGGGCCAGCACAGATACGCAGTATTTT.

This chain joins TRBV6-6 and TRBJ2-1, with TRBD2 matching over 10 bases. The germline gives CDR1 MNHNY, CDR2 SVGAGI (reference sequence). With V trimmed by 5 bases and J by 3 bases, 4 bases remained unmatched. This CDR3 is built from 15 residues. The CDR3 loop is CASSDPSGSYNEQFF. DNA for the CDR3: TGTGCCAGCAGTGACCCTAGCGGGAGCTACAATGAGCAGTTCTTC.

The chain employs TRBV7-9 and TRBJ2-7, with D tentatively TRBD1 (5 bases). CDR1 is SEHNR and CDR2 is FQNEAQ in the germline V gene (reference sequence). The V end was cut by 5 bases, the J end by 4 bases, with 15 bases between. This CDR3 spans 14 amino acids. This CDR3 is CASSQGGSRYEQYF. CDR3 bases: TGTGCCAGCAGCCAGGGTGGGTCCCGATACGAGCAGTACTTC.